This TCR beta chain was profiled in a study of OX40 agonist ivuxolimab in advanced cancers. Study context: Patients in dose escalation had liver, melanoma, kidney or head and neck cancers. Three partial responders included one hepatocellular carcinoma patient and two cutaneous melanoma patients.

General study results and limits: At 0.1 to 3.0 mg/kg, clonal expansion of CD4+ and CD8+ blood T cells had occurred by week 6.

Turning to this clone: The antigen remains unidentified.

Using immunoSEQ multiplex PCR, the repertoire was profiled, and TCRdb retains in-frame clones only, with some absent. This table holds about 73,000 clones, 88% found once. This CDR3 contains 16 residues. Germline lookup yields CDR1 KGHSH and CDR2 LQKENI. V was clipped by 5 bases and J by 5 bases; unmatched bases: 11. Sequences were derived from CD4+ or CD8+ T cells sorted from blood, sampled in a trial of the OX40 agonist ivuxolimab. This sequence originates from an adult with an advanced solid tumor such as melanoma, head and neck, liver or kidney cancer. The rearrangement uses TRBV18 and TRBJ1-5; TRBD1 matches 8 bases. CDR3 region: CASSSFDRGGDQPQHF. Here the CDR3 DNA reads TGTGCCAGCTCATCTTTTGACAGGGGCGGGGATCAGCCCCAGCATTTT.